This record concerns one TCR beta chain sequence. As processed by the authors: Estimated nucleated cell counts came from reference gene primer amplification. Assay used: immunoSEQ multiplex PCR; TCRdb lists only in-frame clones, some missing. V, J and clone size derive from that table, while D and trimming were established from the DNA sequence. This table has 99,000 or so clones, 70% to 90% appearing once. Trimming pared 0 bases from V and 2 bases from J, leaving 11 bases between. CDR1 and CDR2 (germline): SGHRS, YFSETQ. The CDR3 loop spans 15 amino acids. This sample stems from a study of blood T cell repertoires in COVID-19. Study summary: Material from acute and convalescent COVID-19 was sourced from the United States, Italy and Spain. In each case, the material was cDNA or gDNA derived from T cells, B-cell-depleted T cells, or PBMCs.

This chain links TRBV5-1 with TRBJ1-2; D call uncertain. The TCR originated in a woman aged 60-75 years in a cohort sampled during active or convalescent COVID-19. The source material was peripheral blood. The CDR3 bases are TGCGCCAGCAGCTTGGATGGAGGGTCGAACTATGGCTACACCTTC. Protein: CASSLDGGSNYGYTF.